One and the same sample provided the 8 T cell receptor beta chains below, sequenced in a study of T cells expressing NK-cell markers. TCRdb reworked the 5' RACE reads into one entry per CDR3 protein, no DNA. The sample totals about 370,000 distinct CDR3 sequences. Sequencing used blood T cells: a sorted CD56 or NKG2C T cell subset, CD4+ or CD8+ T cells, or bulk PBMC T cells (not recorded which). The receptors here all came from a woman in her forties or fifties in good health.

The chain links TRBV14 to TRBJ2-1; TCRdb lists TRBD2, though no DNA is available to test this call. There are 15 residues in the CDR3. The germline V gene has CDR1 SGHDN and CDR2 FVKESK. CDR3 amino acids: CASSQDLAGYNEQFF.

The CDR3 region is CASSSQIGETQYF. The rearrangement joins TRBV6-5 to TRBJ2-5. This CDR3 is built from 13 residues. Germline assignment: CDR1 MNHEY and CDR2 SVGAGI.

CDR3 sequence reads: CASSYNRQGGETQYF. V gene TRBV2 combines with J gene TRBJ2-5; TCRdb's D call, TRBD1, is unchecked because there is no DNA. CDR3 length: 15 residues. Germline CDR1 SNHLY, CDR2 FYNNEI.

The rearrangement joins TRBV12-5 to TRBJ1-1. The CDR3 is 12 residues long. Germline V CDR1 and CDR2: LGHNT, FRNRAP. This chain's CDR3 is CASGFSGGEAFF.

This sequence joins TRBV18 and TRBJ2-1; TCRdb designates TRBD1, a call that cannot be tested without DNA. Germline V gene sequence: CDR1 KGHSH, CDR2 LQKENI. The CDR3 length is 15 residues. The CDR3 sequence is CASSPSRQGYNEQFF.

The chain recombines TRBV2 with TRBJ2-7; TCRdb's D call, TRBD1, is unchecked because there is no DNA. The CDR3 contains 14 residues. CDR1 SNHLY and CDR2 FYNNEI come from the germline V gene. CDR3: CASSWGQGSYEQYF.

The rearrangement joins TRBV2 to TRBJ1-4; the D call from TCRdb, TRBD1, cannot be confirmed without DNA. Germline loops: CDR1 SNHLY, CDR2 FYNNEI. The CDR3 extends over 17 amino acids. CDR3 loop: CASSDGRGNSFNEKLFF.

The chain combines TRBV6-5 with TRBJ2-1. The germline gives CDR1 MNHEY, CDR2 SVGAGI. The CDR3 contains 14 residues. CDR3: CASSYSGQYNEQFF.